This TCR beta chain came from a study of vaccination effects on CD4 cells after COVID-19. Study-level background: Post-vaccine samples followed the second dose by a median of 72 days.

Prior to sequencing, the ViraFEST assay stimulated PBMC with viral peptide pools, which expanded the antigen-specific CD4+ T cells. The authors isolated CD4+ T cells after around 9 days of culture. The infection with SARS-CoV-2 (confirmed by PCR) occurred in this person between March and December 2020. Two doses of BNT162b2 or mRNA-1273 vaccine were administered to participants. Researchers reported culturing over 1.5 million PBMC in each well, adding 8 to 10 IU/ml IL-2 and approximately 10 ug/ml peptides. It was on days 3 and 7 that half the medium was replaced with IL-2 medium. In regard to this clone: Its target is unknown.

Data came from immunoSEQ multiplex PCR; TCRdb stores just in-frame clones and leaves some out. The sample records roughly 15,000 clones, over 65% being singletons. Points from the study as a whole: Marked clonal contraction was seen in infection- and vaccine-induced clones late after vaccination.

Germline V gives CDR1 SGHNT, CDR2 YYREEE (reference sequence). The length of the CDR3 is 13 residues. V lost 4 bases and J 0 bases, leaving 7 bases between the germline ends. V gene TRBV5-4 combines with J gene TRBJ1-1; no clear D. The receptor's source is a human donor who had a prior SARS-CoV-2 infection. Sequenced here: CD4+ T cells from PBMCs cultured with HCoV-NL63 spike peptides, sampled after COVID-19 vaccination. CDR3 sequence reads: CASSETLNTEAFF. Here the CDR3 DNA reads TGTGCCAGCAGCGAAACGTTGAACACTGAAGCTTTCTTT.